This T cell receptor (beta chain) was obtained from a study of human T cells and chemical hapten exposure. Study-level background: Alopecia universalis, totalis or areata was present in patients who were mostly female.

Concerning this clonotype: Germline is not matched at one junction end, which may reflect a read error.

Time point here: patch test 1, 2 weeks after DPC sensitization. Treatment indicated: therapeutic diphenylcyclopropenone sensitization with weekly scalp DPC. TCRdb reanalysed the RACE reads using MiXCR and keeps one entry per CDR3 protein. The repertoire holds 150,000 to 200,000 distinct CDR3 sequences, with about 22% as singletons. This clonotype was sampled from a woman between 45 and 60 years old with alopecia areata. Some clones in this sample may be carry-over from other donors' samples. The sample here was whole blood, taken in connection with sensitization to the hapten diphenylcyclopropenone (DPC).

The CDR3 sequence is CASSAVAATSEKLFF. The DNA for the CDR3 is TGTGCCAGCAGCGCGGTCGCGGCGACTAGTGAAAAACTGTTTTTT. The genes are TRBV4-2 and TRBJ1-4, with D uncertain. The germline CDR1 and CDR2 sequences are LGHNA and YNFKEQ. CDR3 length: 15 residues.